This T cell receptor (beta chain) was obtained from a study of blood T cells in healthy people across ages. Looking at the study overall: About one barcoded TCR beta cDNA was captured per two T cells. Study-level results: Naive T cell percentage showed a strong correlation with the diversity of TCR beta.

V dropped 4 bases and J dropped 6; count of bases not matched to a gene: 2. Germline lookup yields CDR1 MDHEN and CDR2 SYDVKM. CDR3 length: 13 amino acids. A second roughly 7 to 12 cycle PCR used barcoded and J-beta primers. Tags on each cDNA molecule came from a template-switch adaptor with 12 random nucleotides. TCRdb reprocessed the 5' RACE reads with MiXCR, giving one entry per CDR3 protein. The table has 350,000 to 450,000 distinct CDR3 sequences, approximately 52% seen once. In regard to this clonotype: The antigen is undetermined.

Sequencing was done on a sample of blood. The genes are TRBV28 and TRBJ1-4; 7 bases are a match to TRBD1. This receptor was identified in a man aged 55 to 70 in good health. The CDR3 sequence is CASSSGQDEKLFF. The CDR3 DNA sequence: TGTGCCAGCAGTTCCGGACAGGATGAAAAACTGTTTTTT.